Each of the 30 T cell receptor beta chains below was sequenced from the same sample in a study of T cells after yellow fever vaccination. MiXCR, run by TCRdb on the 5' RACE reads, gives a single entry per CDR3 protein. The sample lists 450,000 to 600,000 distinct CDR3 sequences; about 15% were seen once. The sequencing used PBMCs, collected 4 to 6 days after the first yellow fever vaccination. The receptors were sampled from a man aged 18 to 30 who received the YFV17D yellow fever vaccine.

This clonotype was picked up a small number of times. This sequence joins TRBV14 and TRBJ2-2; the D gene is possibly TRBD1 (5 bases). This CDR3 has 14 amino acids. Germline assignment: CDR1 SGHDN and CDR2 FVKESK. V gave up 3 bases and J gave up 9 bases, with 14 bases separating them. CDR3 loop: CASSQSGFRRELFF. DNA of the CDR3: TGTGCCAGCAGCCAGTCAGGGTTCCGCCGGGAGCTGTTTTTT. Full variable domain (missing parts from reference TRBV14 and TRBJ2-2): EAGVTQFPSHSVIEKGQTVTLRCDPISGHDNLYWYRRVMGKEIKFLLHFVKESKQDESGMPNNRFLAERTGGTYSTLKVQPAELEDSGVYFCASSQSGFRRELFFGEGSRLTVL.

CDR3 residues: CASSVLGSGGSETQYF. CDR3 bases: TGTGCCAGCAGCGTATTGGGTAGCGGGGGGTCAGAGACCCAGTACTTC. The J gene is TRBJ2-5, the V gene TRBV9; 10 bases agree with TRBD2. Germline CDR1 SGDLS, CDR2 YYNGEE. V lost 1 base and J lost 4; bases outside the gene matches: 7. The CDR3 loop spans 16 amino acids.

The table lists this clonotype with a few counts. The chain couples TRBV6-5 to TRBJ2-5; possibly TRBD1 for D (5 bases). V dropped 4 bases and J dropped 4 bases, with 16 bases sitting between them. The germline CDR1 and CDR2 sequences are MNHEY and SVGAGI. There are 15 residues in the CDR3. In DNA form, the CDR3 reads TGTGCCAGCAGTTTGACCCCTTGGGGCCGAGAGACCCAGTACTTC. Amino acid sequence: CASSLTPWGRETQYF.

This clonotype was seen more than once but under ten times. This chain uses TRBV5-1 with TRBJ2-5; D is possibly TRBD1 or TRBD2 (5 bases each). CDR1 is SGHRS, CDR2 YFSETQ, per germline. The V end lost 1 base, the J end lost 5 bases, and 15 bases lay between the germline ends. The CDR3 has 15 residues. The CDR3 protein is CASSLIGASLETQYF. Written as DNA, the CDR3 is TGCGCCAGCAGCTTGATCGGGGCGTCCTTGGAGACCCAGTACTTC.

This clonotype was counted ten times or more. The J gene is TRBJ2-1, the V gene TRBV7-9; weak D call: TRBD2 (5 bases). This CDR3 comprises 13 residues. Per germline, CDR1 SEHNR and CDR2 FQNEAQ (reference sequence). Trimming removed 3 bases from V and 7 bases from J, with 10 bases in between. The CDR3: CASSLARGNEQFF. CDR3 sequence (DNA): TGTGCCAGCAGCTTGGCCAGAGGGAATGAGCAGTTCTTC.

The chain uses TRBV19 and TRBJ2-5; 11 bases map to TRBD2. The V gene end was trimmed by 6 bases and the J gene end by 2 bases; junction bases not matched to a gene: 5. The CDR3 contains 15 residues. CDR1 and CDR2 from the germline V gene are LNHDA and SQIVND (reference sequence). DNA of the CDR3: TGTGCCAGTAGCCGGACTAGCGGGTATCAAGAGACCCAGTACTTC. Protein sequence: CASSRTSGYQETQYF.

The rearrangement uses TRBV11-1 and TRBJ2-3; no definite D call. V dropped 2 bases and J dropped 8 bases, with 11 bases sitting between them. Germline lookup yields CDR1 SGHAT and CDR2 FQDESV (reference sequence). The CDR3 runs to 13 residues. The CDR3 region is CASSLRFAVTQYF. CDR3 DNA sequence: TGTGCCAGCAGCTTAAGATTCGCGGTTACGCAGTATTTT. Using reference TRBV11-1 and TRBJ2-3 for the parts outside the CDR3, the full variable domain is EAEVAQSPRYKITEKSQAVAFWCDPISGHATLYWYRQILGQGPELLVQFQDESVVDDSQLPKDRFSAERLKGVDSTLKIQPAELGDSAMYLCASSLRFAVTQYFGPGTRLTVL.

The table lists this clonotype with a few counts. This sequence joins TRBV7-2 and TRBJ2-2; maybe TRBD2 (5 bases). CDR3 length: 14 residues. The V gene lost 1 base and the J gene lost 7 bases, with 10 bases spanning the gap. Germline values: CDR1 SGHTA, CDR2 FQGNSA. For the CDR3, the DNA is TGTGCCAGCAGCTTAGTGGCCGCGGGCGGGGAGCTGTTTTTT. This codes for CASSLVAAGGELFF.

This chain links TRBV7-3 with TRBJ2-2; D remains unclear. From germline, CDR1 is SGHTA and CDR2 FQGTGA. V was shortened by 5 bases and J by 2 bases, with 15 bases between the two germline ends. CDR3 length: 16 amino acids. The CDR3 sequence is CASSIRHLGNTGELFF. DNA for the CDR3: TGTGCCAGCAGCATACGACATTTGGGAAACACCGGGGAGCTGTTTTTT.

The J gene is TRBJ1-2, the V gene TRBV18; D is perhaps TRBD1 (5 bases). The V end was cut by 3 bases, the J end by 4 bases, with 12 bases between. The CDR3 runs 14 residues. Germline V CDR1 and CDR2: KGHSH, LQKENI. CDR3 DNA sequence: TGTGCCAGCTCACCGGGACTTCGACCCTATGGCTACACCTTC. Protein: CASSPGLRPYGYTF. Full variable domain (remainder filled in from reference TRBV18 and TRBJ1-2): NAGVMQNPRHLVRRRGQEARLRCSPMKGHSHVYWYRQLPEEGLKFMVYLQKENIIDESGMPKERFSAEFPKEGPSILRIQQVVRGDSAAYFCASSPGLRPYGYTFGSGTRLTVV.

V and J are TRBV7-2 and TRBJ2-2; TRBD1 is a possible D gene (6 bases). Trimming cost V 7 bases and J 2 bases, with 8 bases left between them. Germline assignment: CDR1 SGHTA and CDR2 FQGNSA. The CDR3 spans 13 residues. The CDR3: CASKDRNTGELFF. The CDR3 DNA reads TGTGCCAGCAAGGACAGAAACACCGGGGAGCTGTTTTTT.

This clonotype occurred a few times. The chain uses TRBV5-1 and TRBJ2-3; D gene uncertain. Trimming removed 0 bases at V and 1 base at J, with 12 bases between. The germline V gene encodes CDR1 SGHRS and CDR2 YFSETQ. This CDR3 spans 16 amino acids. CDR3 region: CASSLVWVQGTDTQYF. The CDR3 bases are TGCGCCAGCAGCTTGGTTTGGGTCCAGGGCACAGATACGCAGTATTTT.

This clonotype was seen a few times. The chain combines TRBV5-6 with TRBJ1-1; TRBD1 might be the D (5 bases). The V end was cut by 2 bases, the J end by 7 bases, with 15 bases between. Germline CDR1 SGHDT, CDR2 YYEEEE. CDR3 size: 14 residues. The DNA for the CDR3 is TGTGCCAGCAGCTTCAGGACGGCCGGGGGTGAAGCTTTCTTT. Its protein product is CASSFRTAGGEAFF.

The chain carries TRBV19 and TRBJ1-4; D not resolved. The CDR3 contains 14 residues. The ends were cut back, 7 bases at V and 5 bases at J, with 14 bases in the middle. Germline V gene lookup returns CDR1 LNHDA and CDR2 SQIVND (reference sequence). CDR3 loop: CASNNRQRNEKLFF. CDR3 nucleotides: TGTGCCAGTAACAATCGGCAGAGAAATGAAAAACTGTTTTTT.

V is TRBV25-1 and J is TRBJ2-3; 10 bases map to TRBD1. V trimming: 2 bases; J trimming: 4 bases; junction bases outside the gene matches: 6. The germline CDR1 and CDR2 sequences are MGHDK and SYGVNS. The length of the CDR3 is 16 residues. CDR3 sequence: CASSEKGQGLADTQYF. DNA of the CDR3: TGTGCCAGCAGTGAAAAGGGACAGGGGTTGGCAGATACGCAGTATTTT.

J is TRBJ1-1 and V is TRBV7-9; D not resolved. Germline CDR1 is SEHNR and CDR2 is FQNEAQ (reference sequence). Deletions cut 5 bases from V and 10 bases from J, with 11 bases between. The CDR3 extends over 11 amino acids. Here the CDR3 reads CASSTGKLAFF. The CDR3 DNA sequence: TGTGCCAGCAGCACCGGGAAGCTAGCTTTCTTT.

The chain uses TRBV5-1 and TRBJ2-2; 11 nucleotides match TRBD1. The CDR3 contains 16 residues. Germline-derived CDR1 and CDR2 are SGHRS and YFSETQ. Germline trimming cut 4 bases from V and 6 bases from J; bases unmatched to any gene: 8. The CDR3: CASSLSGTGGSGELFF. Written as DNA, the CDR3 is TGCGCCAGCAGCCTTTCCGGGACAGGGGGATCCGGGGAGCTGTTTTTT.

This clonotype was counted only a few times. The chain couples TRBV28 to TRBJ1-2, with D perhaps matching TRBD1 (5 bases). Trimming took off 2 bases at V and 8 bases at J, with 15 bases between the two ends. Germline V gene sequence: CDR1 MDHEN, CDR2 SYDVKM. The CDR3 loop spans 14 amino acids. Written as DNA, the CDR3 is TGTGCCAGCAGTTTACTTACGGGGGAAAAAGGCTACACCTTC. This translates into CASSLLTGEKGYTF.

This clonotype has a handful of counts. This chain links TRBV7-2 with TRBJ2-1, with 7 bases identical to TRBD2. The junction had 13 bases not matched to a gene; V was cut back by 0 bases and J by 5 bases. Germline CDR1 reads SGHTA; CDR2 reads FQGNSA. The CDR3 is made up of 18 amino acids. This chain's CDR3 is CASSLAHPRGGAHNEQFF. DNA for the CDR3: TGTGCCAGCAGCTTAGCACACCCGAGGGGAGGGGCACACAATGAGCAGTTCTTC.

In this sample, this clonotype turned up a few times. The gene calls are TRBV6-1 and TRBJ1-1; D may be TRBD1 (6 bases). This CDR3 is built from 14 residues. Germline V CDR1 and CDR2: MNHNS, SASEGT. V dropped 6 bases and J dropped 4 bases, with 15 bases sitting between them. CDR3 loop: CASRPGHRGTEAFF. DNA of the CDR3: TGTGCCAGCAGACCGGGACATCGAGGCACTGAAGCTTTCTTT.

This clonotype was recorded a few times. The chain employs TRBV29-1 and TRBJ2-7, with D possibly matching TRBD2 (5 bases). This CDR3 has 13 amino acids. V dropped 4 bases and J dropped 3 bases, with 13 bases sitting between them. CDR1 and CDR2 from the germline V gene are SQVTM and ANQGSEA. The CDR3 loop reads CSVAALGSYEQYF. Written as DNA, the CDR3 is TGCAGCGTTGCAGCACTGGGGAGCTACGAGCAGTACTTC.

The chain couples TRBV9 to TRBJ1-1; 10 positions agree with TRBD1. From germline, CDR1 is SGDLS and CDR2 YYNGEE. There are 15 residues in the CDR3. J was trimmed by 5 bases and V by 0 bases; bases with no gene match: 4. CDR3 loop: CASSVGQGAGTEAFF. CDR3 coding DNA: TGTGCCAGCAGCGTAGGACAGGGGGCTGGGACTGAAGCTTTCTTT.

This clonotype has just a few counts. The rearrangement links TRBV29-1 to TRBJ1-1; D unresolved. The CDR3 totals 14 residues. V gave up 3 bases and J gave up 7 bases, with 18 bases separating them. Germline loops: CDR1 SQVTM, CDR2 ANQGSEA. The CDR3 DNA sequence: TGCAGCGTTGATGGGTGGCATCCCGTCTTTGAAGCTTTCTTT. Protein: CSVDGWHPVFEAFF.

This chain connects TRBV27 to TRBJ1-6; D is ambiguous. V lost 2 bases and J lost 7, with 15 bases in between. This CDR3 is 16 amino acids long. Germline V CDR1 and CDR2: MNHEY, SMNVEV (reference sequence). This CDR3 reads CASSLRGPPTNSPLHF. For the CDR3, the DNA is TGTGCCAGCAGTTTAAGAGGACCTCCAACGAATTCACCCCTCCACTTT.

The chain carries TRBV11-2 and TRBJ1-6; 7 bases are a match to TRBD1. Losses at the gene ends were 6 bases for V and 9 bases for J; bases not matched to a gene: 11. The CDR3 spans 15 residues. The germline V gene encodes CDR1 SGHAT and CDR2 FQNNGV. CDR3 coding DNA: TGTGCCAGCAGAACCGGACAGGTCGTCTCTTCACCCCTCCACTTT. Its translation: CASRTGQVVSSPLHF.

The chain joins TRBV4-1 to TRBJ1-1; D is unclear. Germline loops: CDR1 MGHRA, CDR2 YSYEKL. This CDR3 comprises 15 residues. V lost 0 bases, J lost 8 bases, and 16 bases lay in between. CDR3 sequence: CASSQEESGSAEAFF. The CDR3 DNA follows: TGCGCCAGCAGCCAAGAGGAAAGCGGATCGGCGGAAGCTTTCTTT.

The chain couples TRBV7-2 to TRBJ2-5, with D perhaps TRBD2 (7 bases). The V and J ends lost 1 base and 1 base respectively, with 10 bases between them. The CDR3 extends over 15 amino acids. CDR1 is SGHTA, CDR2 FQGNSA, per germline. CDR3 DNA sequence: TGTGCCAGCAGCTTAGAGGGGGGGTTCCAAGAGACCCAGTACTTC. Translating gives CASSLEGGFQETQYF.

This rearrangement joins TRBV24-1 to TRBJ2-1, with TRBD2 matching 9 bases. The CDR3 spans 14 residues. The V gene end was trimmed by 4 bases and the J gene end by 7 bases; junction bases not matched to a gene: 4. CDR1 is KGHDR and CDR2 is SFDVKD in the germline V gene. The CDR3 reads CATSETSGLNEQFF. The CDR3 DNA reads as TGTGCCACCAGTGAGACTAGCGGACTAAATGAGCAGTTCTTC.

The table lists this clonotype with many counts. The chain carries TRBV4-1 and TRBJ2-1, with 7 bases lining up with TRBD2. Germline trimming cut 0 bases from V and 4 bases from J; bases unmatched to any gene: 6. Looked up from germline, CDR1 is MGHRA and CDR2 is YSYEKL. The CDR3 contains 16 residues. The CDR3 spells CASSQEGQRGYNEQFF. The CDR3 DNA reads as TGCGCCAGCAGCCAAGAAGGTCAGCGGGGATACAATGAGCAGTTCTTC.

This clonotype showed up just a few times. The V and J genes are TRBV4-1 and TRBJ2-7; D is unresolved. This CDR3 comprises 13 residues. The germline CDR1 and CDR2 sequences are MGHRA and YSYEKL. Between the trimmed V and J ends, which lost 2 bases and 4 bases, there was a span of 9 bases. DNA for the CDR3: TGCGCCAGCAGCCAATCTAACTCTTACGAGCAGTACTTC. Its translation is CASSQSNSYEQYF.